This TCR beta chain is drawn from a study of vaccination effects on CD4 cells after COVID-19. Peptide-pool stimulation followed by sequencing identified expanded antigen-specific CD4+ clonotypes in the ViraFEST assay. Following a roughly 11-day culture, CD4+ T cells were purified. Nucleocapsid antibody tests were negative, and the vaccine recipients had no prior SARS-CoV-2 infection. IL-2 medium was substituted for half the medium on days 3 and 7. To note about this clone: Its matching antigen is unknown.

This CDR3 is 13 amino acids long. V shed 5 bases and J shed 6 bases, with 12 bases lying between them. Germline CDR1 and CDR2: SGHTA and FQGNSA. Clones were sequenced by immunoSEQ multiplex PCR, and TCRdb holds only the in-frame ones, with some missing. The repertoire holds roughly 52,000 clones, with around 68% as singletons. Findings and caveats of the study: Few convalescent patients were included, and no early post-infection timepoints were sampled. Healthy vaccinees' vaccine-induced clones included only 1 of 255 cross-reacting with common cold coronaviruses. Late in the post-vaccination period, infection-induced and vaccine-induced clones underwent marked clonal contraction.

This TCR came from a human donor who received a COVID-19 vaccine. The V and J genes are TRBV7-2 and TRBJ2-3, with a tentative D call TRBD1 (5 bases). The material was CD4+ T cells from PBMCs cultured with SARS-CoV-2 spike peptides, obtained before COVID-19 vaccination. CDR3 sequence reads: CASSLRARDTQYF. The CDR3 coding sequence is TGTGCCAGCAGCCTCAGGGCCAGGGATACGCAGTATTTT.